This T cell receptor (beta chain) is drawn from a study of cytomegalovirus exposure and HLA in healthy donors (dated 2017 in TCRdb). About the full investigation: An earlier analysis of 587 of the donors reported around 280 Gb of sequence data and 117 million unique TCR beta sequences obtained from some 200 million T cells. A later analysis re-analyzed previously published TCR beta repertoires from approximately 700 donors and added high-resolution HLA genotyping to study TCR occurrence patterns. Of the approximately 370 genotyped donors, 80% to 90% were placed in the genetic ancestry cluster associated with self-reported Caucasian donors. Roughly five DR-DQ haplotypes were handled as single units for association and clustering, since linkage in the cohort was strong. All discovery cohort repertoires had been generated using a single sequencing platform. Genome-wide SNP genotypes for about 65% of the roughly 700 donors were used in a later genetic analysis, which treated that subset as a discovery cohort. High-throughput TCR immunosequencing, statistical association of individual TCRs with disease status, and machine learning were combined to predict cytomegalovirus infection status. About 280 gigabases of sequencing data and approximately 93 million unique TCR sequences were included in an early release covering over 600 HLA-typed donors. HLA typing included class I and class II loci at four-digit resolution. Donor age, sex, ethnicity and CMV serostatus were collected together with the repertoire data. Rather than using new phenotypic data, the later analysis identified candidate immune exposures from TCR beta sequences and from how often those sequences occurred across donors. An earlier analysis of around 640 of the donors used high-throughput TCR beta sequencing to judge whether each TCR beta V gene segment behaved as functional or pseudogenic. On average, 235,054 unique TCR beta nucleotide sequences were sequenced per donor among 398 genotyped donors of the cohort, with roughly 19% of those sequences being non-productive. The number of donors typed differed by locus, with 629-630 for A, B, C, DRB1 and DQB1, over 500 for DQA1, under 610 for DPA1, and 472 for DPB1. The aim of the study was to test whether cataloging public T cell receptors could identify signatures of past pathogen exposure. The T cell repertoires of 666 subjects were profiled by immunosequencing and related to cytomegalovirus serostatus. In addition to the first cohort of 650 to 800 subjects, a separate validation cohort of 100 to 150 different subjects was used. Study-wide conclusions, independent of this receptor: The authors suggested that the approach could potentially be extended to other disease states and immunological phenotypes. Because counts were too low, around 17 rarely observed V segments, including chromosome 9 orphons, were left out of the earlier analysis of about 620 of the donors. Specific HLA alleles were associated with around 18,000 TCR beta sequences at a false discovery rate of 0.05 in a later analysis. CMV serostatus was the only immune exposure information available for the cohort. The presence/absence analyses assumed that sequencing depth was roughly uniform across donors, and that assumption may not be true. The 87-base-pair reads could not distinguish some IMGT-functional V segments, including TRBV6-2 and TRBV6-3, so those segments were excluded. The sequencing pipeline was judged likely to have produced a cluster of highly shared sequence variants as a technical artifact. Three of the identified cytomegalovirus-associated TCR beta chains were confirmed in vitro to be specific for cytomegalovirus antigens. Most CMV-associated TCR beta chains appeared to be HLA-restricted in a later analysis, and the HLA associations seemed to be driven largely by CMV exposure. When HLA alleles, especially DR and DQ, strongly co-occurred, TCR associations were difficult to assign to individual alleles. In a later analysis, TCR association rates were found to vary across HLA loci, with the most associated TCRs seen for DRB1 alleles and the fewest for HLA-C alleles. In a later genetic analysis, a missense DCLRE1C variant was associated with V-gene and J-gene trimming of TCR beta chains, and the association was replicated in an independent cohort. In the study, 150 to 200 TCR beta chains were listed as associated with cytomegalovirus. A later genetic analysis reported fewer N-insertions in productive TCRs among donors in an Asian-associated ancestry cluster than the roughly 650-donor mean. A further reported finding was that TCR beta sequences accurately predicted the HLA-A and HLA-B alleles for most subjects in the first cohort. Across donors, most TCR sequences were observed very rarely, whereas some public TCRs were present in many individuals. A later analysis found that HLA-associated TCR beta chains were more clonally expanded and had lower generation probabilities than equally common non-associated chains. Because HLA typing was missing for some donors at each locus, association tests included only the typed subset. Correlated functional status among segregating V segments might be attributable to linkage disequilibrium, but an unknown experimental factor could not be ruled out. The classifier was reported to diagnose cytomegalovirus status with high specificity and sensitivity in both the original cohort and the validation cohort. In a later analysis, several top co-occurrence clusters were reported to appear linked to parvovirus B19, influenza, CMV and Epstein-Barr virus. Broadly in line with IMGT annotations, most TCR beta V segments showed up in productive rearrangements about 87% or about 30% of the time in an earlier analysis of under 700 of the donors. In this cohort, only TCR beta chains were sequenced, and detectable features were limited by the absence of alpha or paired-chain data.

In total, 500 to 700 healthy bone marrow donors made up the cohort. Cohort members were all nominally healthy when sampled, although unrecorded immune exposures were likely present. The donor tested CMV seronegative and was one of the 352 seronegative cohort members. Every donor gave a peripheral blood sample, and the peripheral blood mononuclear cells from that sample were used for TCR beta sequencing. The Qiagen DNeasy Blood Extraction Kit was used to extract genomic DNA from the blood cell samples. V loses 3 bases, J loses 2 bases, and the germline ends lie 12 bases apart. The germline V gene specifies SGHNT as CDR1 and YENEEA as CDR2. The CDR3 covers 15 residues, taking in both the cysteine and the phenylalanine. Only the CDR3 DNA is retained, 45 bases long and in frame from the first base. Points on this clone: This clone's antigen is unknown. Per-base qualities were not stored, and no clone one base away is much larger.

Library generation was performed with the immunoSEQ multiplex PCR assay. A mixture of 60 forward primers for TCR Vbeta segments and 13 reverse primers for TCR Jbeta segments was used in the multiplex PCR. The CDR3 region of rearranged TCR beta genes was amplified from genomic DNA with a multiplex PCR assay. On the Illumina HiSeq System, the amplified TCR beta libraries were sequenced as 87-base-pair reads. In the original analysis: A later analysis counted 65 million to 90 million unique TCR beta chains across the 670 or so repertoires, and 10 million to 12 million of these chains were shared by at least two donors. Raw reads were error-corrected and collapsed into unique sequences by a nearest-neighbor algorithm in which closely related sequences were merged to remove PCR and sequencing errors. Alignment of CDR3 sequences to IMGT reference sequences was used to assign V, D and J gene segments. For a sequence to be retained, a match of at least six nucleotides was required to both a V gene segment and a J gene segment. Rearrangements were classified as productive when the CDR3 lacked stop codons and remained in frame with V and J, and all other rearrangements were classified as non-productive. CDR3 was defined by IMGT convention, running from the second conserved V-encoded cysteine to the conserved J-encoded phenylalanine. The earlier analysis of about 560 of the donors excluded any sequence lacking an unambiguous match to a single V gene segment. In an earlier analysis of some 590 of the donors, a V segment was called functional when productive rearrangements were above 56.7%, and segregating when the standard deviation between donors exceeded 5%. To diagnose cytomegalovirus status from the catalog of TCR beta chain sequences, a statistical classification framework was built. In a later analysis, TCR nucleotide sequences were compared against IMGT/GENE-DB human TR gene sequences so that V and J genes could be assigned. A later analysis assigned CDR3 sequences and most-parsimonious VDJ recombination scenarios with the TCRdist pipeline. In a later analysis, every TCR beta chain was defined by the combination of its CDR3 amino acid sequence and its V-gene family, and reads without a unique V-gene family were dropped. To address suspected cross-contamination and a sequencing artifact, a later analysis removed approximately 600 highly shared, low-generation-probability nucleotide sequences. In a later analysis, a clonal expansion index was calculated for each public chain from normalized within-repertoire ranks of inferred template counts. A later analysis computed generation probabilities with a VDJ recombination model fitted to out-of-frame rearrangements, and checked the results against IGoR. In a later analysis, TCR-TCR, TCR-HLA and TCR-CMV co-occurrence was scored with hypergeometric tests, and a repertoire-size bias correction was applied to TCR pairs. In a later analysis, false discovery rates were estimated by permuting HLA or CMV assignments 20 times. In a later analysis, co-occurring TCRs were grouped using DBSCAN, and TCRdist sequence similarity was added for clustering within HLA-allele-positive subsets. Co-occurrence clustering excluded repertoires with fewer than 30,000 or more than 120,000 public chains, plus five with anomalous nucleotide sharing. The source is immuneACCESS, and TCRdb retained only in-frame sequences with V and J called. Part of the clones is not carried over; for the studies checked, unresolved V genes explain less than half of this, and the remainder is unexplained. The DNA gave D and trimming, while V, J and clone size come from that table. The sample records some 130,000 clones, just over 75% of which are singletons. The top ten clonotypes cover around 1.9% of the sample.

This receptor was identified in a woman in her fifties or sixties in good health and CMV-seronegative. Input material: PBMCs. The chain joins TRBV11-3 to TRBJ2-3, with the D gene call left open. The CDR3 loop reads CASSFDTGYTDTQYF. The nucleotide sequence reads as follows: TGTGCCAGCAGCTTTGACACCGGTTACACAGATACGCAGTATTTT.